This entry describes one T cell receptor (beta chain). Germline V CDR1 and CDR2: SGHVS, FNYEAQ. This CDR3 has 16 amino acids. The germline V and J ends were trimmed by 4 bases and 8 bases, with 20 bases remaining between them. The source of the sample is a study of control samples from healthy donors and cancer patients. Profiling relied on immunoSEQ multiplex PCR, and the TCRdb table lists in-frame clones only, not all of them. The sample has around 79,000 clones; approximately 93% are singletons. The source material was PBMCs. The clonotype was recovered from a woman between 35 and 50 years old with lung cancer. The V gene is TRBV7-6, the J gene TRBJ1-4, with D tentatively TRBD1 (6 bases). The CDR3 sequence: CASSSRAPAGDEKLFF. CDR3 bases: TGTGCCAGCAGCTCCCGGGCACCGGCAGGGGACGAAAAACTGTTTTTT. Together with reference TRBV7-6 and TRBJ1-4, the CDR3 gives the full variable domain: GAGVSQSPRYKVTKRGQDVALRCDPISGHVSLYWYRQALGQGPEFLTYFNYEAQQDKSGLPNDRFSAERPEGSISTLTIQRTEQRDSAMYRCASSSRAPAGDEKLFFGSGTQLSVL.